These 17 T cell receptor beta chains came from one sample sequenced in a study of response to subunit inactivated influenza vaccine. TCRdb called the RT-PCR reads again in MiXCR, with one record for every CDR3 protein. The profile shows about 500,000 distinct CDR3 sequences, 15% to 20% of them singletons. This specimen consisted of CD4+ T cells sorted from PBMCs, obtained 23 to 25 months after vaccination. The origin of the receptors is a man between 50 and 75 years old who received an inactivated influenza vaccine.

The chain has TRBV6-6 and TRBJ2-2, with D maybe TRBD1 (5 bases). Germline lookup yields CDR1 MNHNY and CDR2 SVGAGI (reference sequence). With 6 bases removed from V and 6 bases from J, the gap between germline ends came to 8 bases. This CDR3 spans 12 amino acids. For the CDR3, the DNA is TGTGCCAGCAGGCCGACAGCCGGGGAGCTGTTTTTT. This gives the protein CASRPTAGELFF.

V usage is TRBV6-1 and J usage is TRBJ2-7, with 7 positions matching TRBD1. Trimming cost V 0 bases and J 6 bases; bases outside gene matches: 2. CDR3 length: 13 residues. Germline CDR1 reads MNHNS; CDR2 reads SASEGT. CDR3 loop: CASSEARQGEQYF. CDR3 sequence (DNA): TGTGCCAGCAGTGAAGCCCGACAGGGCGAGCAGTACTTC.

This clonotype occurred a few times. The chain combines TRBV7-2 with TRBJ2-7, with D possibly being TRBD1 (6 bases). Between the trimmed V and J ends, which lost 1 base and 6 bases, there was a span of 13 bases. The CDR3 has 14 amino acids. Germline V lookup: CDR1 SGHTA, CDR2 FQGNSA. CDR3: CASSLGTGIFEQYF. The DNA of the CDR3 is TGTGCCAGCAGCTTAGGAACAGGGATCTTCGAGCAGTACTTC.

This clonotype came up many times. The chain is built from TRBV4-1 and TRBJ2-1, with a weak D call TRBD1 (6 bases). Trimming shortened V by 1 base and J by 0 bases, and 7 bases separated the two germline ends. Germline values: CDR1 MGHRA, CDR2 YSYEKL. The CDR3 spans 15 residues. CDR3 sequence: CASSQVGGSYNEQFF. The DNA for the CDR3 is TGCGCCAGCAGCCAAGTAGGGGGCTCCTACAATGAGCAGTTCTTC.

This clonotype has a count of ten or more. This sequence joins TRBV5-1 and TRBJ2-2; 8 bases match TRBD2. Germline CDR1 reads SGHRS; CDR2 reads YFSETQ. The V segment lost 1 base and the J segment 5 bases; nucleotides outside the gene matches: 4. The CDR3 has 15 residues. The DNA of the CDR3 is TGCGCCAGCAGCTTGAAGTCGGGAGGGACCGGGGAGCTGTTTTTT. Its protein product is CASSLKSGGTGELFF.

There are a few counts of this clonotype. CDR3: CASSWDSTGELFF. DNA for the CDR3: TGCGCCAGCAGCTGGGACAGCACCGGGGAGCTGTTTTTT. The genes are TRBV5-1 and TRBJ2-2; TRBD1 aligns across 7 bases. Germline V gives CDR1 SGHRS, CDR2 YFSETQ. This CDR3 region has 13 residues. Trimming at V came to 3 bases and at J to 4 bases, leaving 0 bases not matched to a gene.

V gene TRBV7-2 combines with J gene TRBJ2-5; tentatively, D is TRBD1 (5 bases). The CDR3 runs to 14 residues. The germline V gene encodes CDR1 SGHTA and CDR2 FQGNSA. V lost 1 base and J 6 bases, leaving 12 bases between the germline ends. CDR3 bases: TGTGCCAGCAGCTTAGGGCCTTCAGGGAAGACCCAGTACTTC. The encoded protein is CASSLGPSGKTQYF.

This clonotype has more than one count but fewer than ten. The CDR3: CSGFAGRGYNEQFF. In DNA, the CDR3 is TGCAGTGGATTCGCGGGGAGGGGATACAATGAGCAGTTCTTC. The rearrangement links TRBV20-1 to TRBJ2-1, with TRBD2 identical over 7 bases. The length of the CDR3 is 14 residues. Germline V gene data show CDR1 as DFQATT and CDR2 as SNEGSKA (reference sequence). The ends lost 7 bases at V and 4 bases at J; junction bases unmatched: 10.

The chain employs TRBV5-1 and TRBJ2-5, with 7 bases fitting TRBD2. Germline CDR1 is SGHRS and CDR2 is YFSETQ. J was trimmed by 3 bases and V by 4 bases; bases with no gene match: 15. The CDR3 totals 17 residues. This CDR3 is CASSLGLVRGSEETQYF. CDR3 nucleotide sequence: TGCGCCAGCAGCCTTGGACTAGTTCGGGGGAGCGAAGAGACCCAGTACTTC. Complete variable domain (other parts from reference TRBV5-1 and TRBJ2-5): KAGVTQTPRYLIKTRGQQVTLSCSPISGHRSVSWYQQTPGQGLQFLFEYFSETQRNKGNFPGRFSGRQFSNSRSEMNVSTLELGDSALYLCASSLGLVRGSEETQYFGPGTRLLVL.

This clonotype was observed a handful of times. V gene TRBV4-3 combines with J gene TRBJ2-1, with TRBD2 identical over 7 bases. In germline, CDR1 is LGHNA, CDR2 YSLEER. The CDR3 covers 18 residues. V dropped 0 bases and J dropped 7; count of bases not matched to a gene: 15. The CDR3 nucleotides read TGCGCCAGCAGCCAAGAGGGCCCGCCGGCGGGGGTCCGGAATGAGCAGTTCTTC. Translation gives CASSQEGPPAGVRNEQFF.

The chain has TRBV28 and TRBJ1-1; D ambiguous. Per the germline V gene, CDR1 is MDHEN and CDR2 is SYDVKM. V was shortened by 3 bases and J by 2 bases, with 10 bases between the two germline ends. CDR3 length: 14 residues. CDR3 loop: CASSFLLPNTEAFF. CDR3 bases: TGTGCCAGCAGTTTTCTCCTACCCAACACTGAAGCTTTCTTT.

This clonotype was counted between two and nine times. The V call is TRBV4-3, the J call TRBJ2-1, with TRBD1 identical over 9 bases. The CDR3 consists of 13 residues. In germline, CDR1 is LGHNA, CDR2 YSLEER. V gave up 4 bases and J gave up 8 bases; unmatched junction bases: 3. The CDR3 coding sequence is TGCGCCAGCAGCCGGACAGGGGTGCATGAGCAGTTCTTC. As protein: CASSRTGVHEQFF.

J is TRBJ1-5 and V is TRBV28; D gene unclear. The CDR3 is made up of 15 amino acids. Germline-derived CDR1 and CDR2 are MDHEN and SYDVKM. Trimming removed 8 bases from V and 6 bases from J, with 20 bases in between. CDR3 sequence (DNA): TGTGCCAGCTGGCCCCGGGCGGCGGTTCCTCAGCCCCAGCATTTT. As protein: CASWPRAAVPQPQHF.

The chain combines TRBV12-3 or TRBV12-4 with TRBJ1-6, with TRBD1 identical over 10 bases. The CDR3 covers 14 residues. V lost 5 bases, J lost 12 bases, and 7 bases stayed unmatched. This CDR3 is CASSPTGGPRPLHF. In nucleotides, the CDR3 is TGTGCCAGCAGTCCGACAGGGGGCCCTAGACCCCTCCACTTT.

This clonotype has only a few counts. The V call is TRBV28, the J call TRBJ2-1; 8 bases line up with TRBD1. V lost 7 bases to trimming and J lost 5 bases; unmatched junction nucleotides: 13. The CDR3 runs to 16 residues. CDR1 and CDR2 from the germline V gene are MDHEN and SYDVKM. CDR3 sequence reads: CASKGWGQVPDNEQFF. The CDR3 coding sequence is TGTGCCAGCAAGGGGTGGGGACAGGTCCCGGACAATGAGCAGTTCTTC.

The CDR3 nucleotides read TGTGCCAGCAGCCCAGGCGGGGGCTCAGATACGCAGTATTTT. It translates to CASSPGGGSDTQYF. The rearrangement links TRBV5-4 to TRBJ2-3, with D maybe TRBD2 (7 bases). V dropped 4 bases and J dropped 4 bases, with 13 bases sitting between them. The CDR3 runs 14 residues. CDR1 and CDR2 (germline): SGHNT, YYREEE (reference sequence).

J is TRBJ2-7 and V is TRBV7-2; 9 bases align to TRBD2. The germline CDR1 and CDR2 sequences are SGHTA and FQGNSA. With V trimmed by 5 bases and J by 5 bases, 7 bases remained unmatched. This CDR3 spans 14 amino acids. The CDR3 sequence: CASSLSGSRDEQYF. In DNA, the CDR3 is TGTGCCAGCAGCCTTAGCGGGAGTCGGGACGAGCAGTACTTC.